The sample holds a few counts of the clone carrying this T cell receptor beta chain. The junction does not match germline at one end; this may be a read error. CDR1 and CDR2 (germline): ENHRY, SYGVKD. This CDR3 comprises 14 residues. This sample is drawn from a study of blood T cells in healthy people across ages. Through a sample-barcoded 5' primer and a J-beta primer mix, a second PCR was run for about 6 to 11 cycles. TCRdb re-derived calls from the 5' RACE reads in MiXCR, one entry per CDR3 protein. Here the sample spans about 1.6 million distinct CDR3 sequences, roughly 32% being singletons. The V and J genes are TRBV10-3 and TRBJ1-1; D is perhaps TRBD1 (5 bases). This receptor was taken from a woman between 25 and 40 years old in good health. Sequenced sample: blood. CDR3 in amino acids: CRGETPYMNAEAFF. The CDR3 region has the DNA TGTAGGGGTGAGACCCCCTATATGAACGCTGAAGCTTTCTTT.